This T cell receptor beta chain was profiled in a study of regulatory T cells in long-lasting Graves disease. CDR3 length equals 16 residues. Trimming removed 6 bases from V and 7 bases from J; junction bases left unmatched: 17. Time point denoted: newly diagnosed GD, antithyroid drugs for less than 3 months. From PBMCs, RNA was extracted and then used to make the TCR library. According to the study, TCR beta libraries were built with iRepertoire HTBI primers and CDR3-region Arm-PCR. Each CDR3 protein gets one entry after TCRdb re-called the multiplex PCR reads with MiXCR. The sample contains some 230,000 distinct CDR3 sequences, around 20% of which appear only once. This clonotype was recorded at least ten times.

The chain couples TRBV12-3 or TRBV12-4 to TRBJ2-5; 7 bases agree with TRBD1. The specimen comprised peripheral blood mononuclear cells (PBMCs), sampled at new diagnosis, from a patient treated with antithyroid drugs. The clonotype originates from a female donor with Graves disease. CDR3 DNA sequence: TGTGCCAGCAGCCCCACCCGGGACAACCCAGGGGGGACCCAGTACTTC. Its protein is CASSPTRDNPGGTQYF.